Following are 15 T cell receptor beta chains from one sample sequenced in a study of tumor-infiltrating lymphocytes in primary liver carcinoma. For blood RNA, unsorted whole blood served as the source, and germline DNA was extracted too. TCR beta cDNA was reverse-transcribed from around 0.55 ug of total RNA. The reaction used a constant-region primer and ProtoScript II reverse transcriptase. Three-round nested multiplex PCR performed with slightly modified ARM-PCR produced the TCR beta libraries. Two initial PCR rounds of about 10 cycles each paired TRBV1-TRBV30 forward primers with a C-beta reverse primer. TCRdb itself ran the multiplex PCR reads through MiXCR, one entry per CDR3 protein. Here the sample spans approximately 310,000 distinct CDR3 sequences, over 55% being singletons. Material: peripheral blood. The receptors were sampled from a man aged 40-55 years with primary liver carcinoma and hepatitis B virus infection.

Concerning this clonotype: A much larger clone sits a single nucleotide away, making a read error possible. This sequence joins TRBV12-3 or TRBV12-4 and TRBJ1-5, with a weak D call TRBD1 (6 bases). The CDR3 covers 14 residues. The CDR3 coding sequence is TGTGCCAACAGTCCAGACAGGAAGCATCAGCCCCAGCATTTT. This sequence encodes CANSPDRKHQPQHF.

V and J are TRBV5-6 and TRBJ1-2; TRBD1 might be the D (6 bases). The V end lost 5 bases, the J end lost 3 bases, and 11 bases lay between the germline ends. The germline V gene has CDR1 SGHDT and CDR2 YYEEEE. The CDR3 has 13 amino acids. CDR3 residues: CASRPGEDYGYTF. The CDR3 DNA is TGTGCCAGCAGACCAGGGGAGGACTATGGCTACACCTTC.

The chain recombines TRBV9 with TRBJ2-3; TRBD1 is a possible D gene (6 bases). The CDR3 consists of 13 residues. CDR1 and CDR2 from the germline V gene are SGDLS and YYNGEE. Trimming removed 4 bases at V and 5 bases at J, with 11 bases between. The CDR3 DNA reads as TGTGCCAGCAGCTACCAGGGGAGAGATACGCAGTATTTT. It yields the protein CASSYQGRDTQYF.

Concerning this clonotype itself: The junction differs from germline at one of its ends, possibly a read error. This chain uses TRBV7-9 with TRBJ2-3; no clear D. Germline CDR1 and CDR2: SEHNR and FQNEAQ (reference sequence). CDR3 length: 13 amino acids. CDR3 in amino acids: CASSRRNTDAQYF. CDR3 DNA: TGTGCCAGCAGCCGCCGAAACACAGATGCGCAGTATTTT.

This clonotype was recorded at least ten times. The chain links TRBV29-1 to TRBJ2-3, with D possibly being TRBD2 (5 bases). V lost 4 bases and J 4 bases, leaving 9 bases between the germline ends. The CDR3 is made up of 12 amino acids. Looked up from germline, CDR1 is SQVTM and CDR2 is ANQGSEA. The CDR3 coding sequence is TGCAGCGTTGTATCTAGCCCAGATACGCAGTATTTT. Its translation is CSVVSSPDTQYF.

For this clonotype: A much more abundant neighbour one base away suggests this may be a read error. The V and J genes are TRBV4-1 and TRBJ2-1; D uncertain. Germline CDR1 reads MGHRA; CDR2 reads YSYEKL. The CDR3 loop spans 16 amino acids. For the CDR3, the DNA is TGCGCCAGCAGCCAAGATCTCGTGTCCTCCTACAGTGAGCAGTTCTTC. It specifies CASSQDLVSSYSEQFF.

The V gene is TRBV11-2, the J gene TRBJ2-5, with D possibly being TRBD1 or TRBD2 (5 bases each). The CDR3 consists of 18 residues. Germline CDR1 is SGHAT and CDR2 is FQNNGV. The ends were cut back, 2 bases at V and 8 bases at J, with 27 bases in the middle. The CDR3 here is CASSLRGVVRSVPITQYF. The CDR3 coding sequence is TGTGCCAGCAGCTTAAGAGGGGTGGTCAGGTCCGTTCCGATAACCCAGTACTTC.

As regards this clonotype: The conserved closing phenylalanine or tryptophan is absent in this CDR3, likely reflecting a read error. The chain has TRBV7-8 and TRBJ2-1; TRBD2 might be the D (6 bases). The CDR3 covers 16 residues. Germline V gives CDR1 SGHVS, CDR2 FQNEAQ. V was trimmed by 2 bases and J by 2 bases, leaving 13 bases between them. The CDR3 sequence: CASSLTGGVTYNEQFI. In DNA form, the CDR3 reads TGTGCCAGCAGCTTAACAGGAGGGGTGACCTACAATGAGCAGTTCATC.

For this clonotype: One end of the junction varies from germline; a read error may be responsible. The chain joins TRBV5-6 to TRBJ2-2, with 8 bases matching TRBD1. This CDR3 is built from 14 residues. Germline V gene data show CDR1 as SGHDT and CDR2 as YYEEEE. CDR3 sequence reads: CVSSFTGGAGELFF. In DNA, the CDR3 is TGTGTCAGCAGCTTTACAGGGGGTGCCGGGGAGCTGTTTTTT.

This chain links TRBV7-9 with TRBJ1-5; TRBD1 might be the D (5 bases). This CDR3 has 16 amino acids. V shed 6 bases and J shed 2 bases, with 17 bases lying between them. Looked up from germline, CDR1 is SEHNR and CDR2 is FQNEAQ (reference sequence). Written as DNA, the CDR3 is TGTGCCAGCAGGGGACCTGAGGCGAGGGGCAATCAGCCCCAGCATTTT. This encodes CASRGPEARGNQPQHF. Drawing the rest from reference TRBV7-9 and TRBJ1-5, the complete variable domain is DTGVSQNPRHKITKRGQNVTFRCDPISEHNRLYWYRQTLGQGPEFLTYFQNEAQLEKSRLLSDRFSAERPKGSFSTLEIQRTEQGDSAMYLCASRGPEARGNQPQHFGDGTRLSIL.

Notes on this clonotype: Just one base apart from a much larger clone, this may be a read error. This rearrangement joins TRBV6-5 to TRBJ2-5; 8 bases map to TRBD2. This CDR3 has 18 residues. J was trimmed by 4 bases and V by 6 bases; bases with no gene match: 19. Germline V lookup: CDR1 MNHEY, CDR2 SVGAGI. CDR3 sequence: CASSPISTSGGLPETQYF. DNA of the CDR3: TGTGCCAGCAGCCCCATTAGTACTAGCGGAGGCCTCCCAGAGACCCAGTACTTC.

On this clonotype itself: A read error is possible here, since a much larger clone lies one base away. The chain uses TRBV6-5 and TRBJ2-2, with D possibly matching TRBD2 (5 bases). CDR3 length equals 15 residues. In germline, CDR1 is MNHEY, CDR2 SVGAGI. Written as DNA, the CDR3 is TGTGCCAGCAGTTACCAGAGAGGGATCACCGGGGAGCTGTCTTTT. Encoded protein: CASSYQRGITGELSF.

A remark on this clonotype: With a much larger clone just one base away, this may be a read error. The rearrangement links TRBV6-5 to TRBJ2-7; 8 bases line up with TRBD1. The junction had 11 bases not matched to a gene; V was cut back by 11 bases and J by 2 bases. The germline V gene has CDR1 MNHEY and CDR2 SVGAGI. CDR3 size: 14 residues. The CDR3 coding sequence is TGTGCCGGCGGTCCACAGGGGGGTACCTACGAGCAGTACTTC. It codes for CAGGPQGGTYEQYF.

At least ten counts were recorded for this clonotype. The V call is TRBV12-3 or TRBV12-4, the J call TRBJ2-3, with 13 positions matching TRBD2. Trimming cost V 5 bases and J 3 bases; bases outside gene matches: 5. There are 16 residues in the CDR3. CDR3 sequence (DNA): TGTGCCAGCAGTAAGACTAGCGGGAGGCCAACAGATACGCAGTATTTT. As protein: CASSKTSGRPTDTQYF.

Notes on this clonotype: At one end the junction does not follow the germline gene, possibly because of a read error. The chain recombines TRBV28 with TRBJ1-6, with 8 bases identical to TRBD1. This CDR3 spans 15 amino acids. Looked up from germline, CDR1 is MDHEN and CDR2 is SYDVKM. The CDR3 nucleotides read TGTGCCAGCAGTTCGATGACAGGGGCCAATTCACTCCTCCACTTT. Translated: CASSSMTGANSLLHF. The whole variable domain, remainder taken from reference TRBV28 and TRBJ1-6, is DVKVTQSSRYLVKRTGEKVFLECVQDMDHENMFWYRQDPGLGLRLIYFSYDVKMKEKGDIPEGYSVSREKKERFSLILESASTNQTSMYLCASSSMTGANSLLHFGNGTRLTVT.